Listed below are T cell receptor beta chains from one sample, sequenced in a study of T cell repertoires in cytomegalovirus infection. TCRdb ran MiXCR on the reads and lists one entry per CDR3 protein. The sample holds 750,000 to 950,000 distinct CDR3 sequences, 25% to 30% seen once. Antigens for these TCRs are unknown. The sequences come from cultured CD8+ T cells from PBMCs, collected from culture after CMV antigen stimulation. These receptors originate from a human donor in good health (CMV status not recorded). Some clones in this sample may be carry-over from other donors' samples. Each CDR3 is given with its conserved first and last residue. The D gene is left open where the match is weak. Clone size is shown for a subset of rows, as once, few, many or a class of expanded clone.

size	V	J	D	length	CDR3	DNA
.	TRBV19	TRBJ2-3	.	16	CASSIGRYLRTDTQYF	TGTGCCAGTAGTATAGGCCGGTACCTTAGGACAGATACGCAGTATTTT
.	TRBV29-1	TRBJ2-5	.	13	CSVDSGPQETQYF	TGCAGCGTTGATTCAGGGCCCCAAGAGACCCAGTACTTC
.	TRBV27	TRBJ1-1	.	13	CASSLWVYTEAFF	TGTGCCAGCAGTTTATGGGTATACACTGAAGCTTTCTTT
.	TRBV27	TRBJ2-3	TRBD2	15	CASNLSGGPLDTQYF	TGTGCCAGCAACCTTAGCGGGGGCCCACTAGATACGCAGTATTTT
.	TRBV7-9	TRBJ1-5	.	12	CVSSLGPRPQHF	TGTGTCAGCAGCTTAGGCCCGCGGCCCCAGCATTTT
few	TRBV4-1	TRBJ2-1	TRBD1	16	CASSLITEDRDNEQFF	TGCGCCAGCAGCCTTATAACAGAGGACAGGGACAATGAGCAGTTCTTC
many	TRBV7-6	TRBJ2-7	.	13	CASSLRRLYEQYF	TGTGCCAGCAGCTTACGACGGCTCTACGAGCAGTACTTC
.	TRBV4-1	TRBJ2-3	TRBD2	16	CASSHVLAGITDTQYF	TGCGCCAGCAGCCACGTACTAGCGGGGATAACAGATACGCAGTATTTT
.	TRBV6-4	TRBJ2-4	TRBD2	16	CARGLADVSGENIQYF	TGTGCCAGAGGACTAGCGGATGTCTCGGGCGAGAACATTCAGTACTTC
few	TRBV7-9	TRBJ2-3	.	15	CASSLGTPRRETQYF	TGTGCCAGCAGCCTCGGGACCCCGCGAAGGGAAACGCAGTATTTT
.	TRBV7-6	TRBJ2-7	TRBD2	13	CASSSGLVAEQYF	TGTGCCAGCAGCTCGGGACTAGTGGCCGAGCAGTACTTC
.	TRBV2	TRBJ2-5	.	14	CASLDSGERETQYF	TGTGCCAGTCTGGACAGCGGGGAACGGGAGACCCAGTACTTC
many	TRBV10-3	TRBJ1-4	.	13	CATTQGRDEKLFF	TGTGCCACGACACAGGGCAGGGATGAAAAACTGTTTTTT
few	TRBV4-1	TRBJ2-5	.	16	CASSQVPRTGQETQYF	TGCGCCAGCAGCCAAGTTCCGAGGACCGGCCAAGAGACCCAGTACTTC
.	TRBV6-2/TRBV6-3	TRBJ2-3	.	15	CASSYSPGRPDTQYF	TGTGCCAGCAGTTACTCCCCGGGCCGACCAGATACGCAGTATTTT
.	TRBV12-3/TRBV12-4	TRBJ1-1	.	11	CASSLSGEAFF	TGTGCCAGCAGCCTCTCAGGGGAAGCTTTCTTT
.	TRBV27	TRBJ2-7	.	15	CASSSGGGTVYEQYF	TGTGCCAGCAGTTCAGGTGGGGGGACGGTCTACGAGCAGTACTTC
.	TRBV12-3/TRBV12-4	TRBJ2-1	TRBD2	15	CASSSSSGNYNEQFF	TGTGCCAGCAGTTCATCTAGCGGGAACTACAATGAGCAGTTCTTC
.	TRBV5-4	TRBJ1-6	.	17	CASSSRLGETMGSPLHF	TGTGCCAGCAGCTCAAGGTTGGGGGAGACTATGGGTTCACCCCTCCACTTT
.	TRBV6-5	TRBJ2-2	.	13	CASTYTRGGELFF	TGTGCCAGCACTTACACCCGGGGGGGGGAGCTGTTTTTT
.	TRBV10-3	TRBJ2-7	.	12	CAISEVSYEQYF	TGTGCCATCAGTGAGGTCTCCTACGAGCAGTACTTC
many	TRBV7-8	TRBJ1-1	.	14	CASSLERGNTEAFF	TGTGCCAGCAGCCTGGAGCGGGGGAACACTGAAGCTTTCTTT
.	TRBV7-8	TRBJ1-2	.	18	CASSPRGGDGVLVYGYTF	TGTGCCAGCAGCCCGCGGGGGGGTGATGGGGTCCTAGTCTATGGCTACACCTTC
.	TRBV7-2	TRBJ2-7	.	14	CASRGTPSSYEQYF	TGTGCCAGCAGGGGCACCCCGAGCTCCTACGAGCAGTACTTC
.	TRBV11-3	TRBJ2-2	.	16	CASSGVLPPGTGELFF	TGTGCCAGCAGCGGCGTCCTGCCTCCGGGCACCGGGGAGCTGTTTTTT
.	TRBV19	TRBJ2-5	TRBD1	18	CASSTEAHRGRRQETQYF	TGTGCCAGTAGTACGGAGGCCCACAGGGGGCGCCGCCAAGAGACCCAGTACTTC
few	TRBV4-3	TRBJ1-5	.	15	CASSPQIYSNQPQHF	TGCGCCAGCAGCCCCCAGATTTATAGCAATCAGCCCCAGCATTTT
.	TRBV7-6	TRBJ1-6	.	16	CASSDRQAGRNSPLHF	TGTGCCAGCAGCGACAGACAGGCCGGACGCAATTCACCCCTCCACTTT
.	TRBV6-2/TRBV6-3	TRBJ2-5	TRBD1	16	CASSYSKQGASETQYF	TGTGCCAGCAGTTACTCCAAACAGGGGGCTTCAGAGACCCAGTACTTC
few	TRBV4-3	TRBJ1-3	.	16	CASSPGAQDSGNTIYF	TGCGCCAGCAGCCCGGGGGCACAGGACTCTGGAAACACCATATATTTT
.	TRBV27	TRBJ2-7	TRBD1	13	CASSLGTGHEQYF	TGTGCCAGCAGTTTAGGGACAGGCCACGAGCAGTACTTC
.	TRBV5-1	TRBJ1-6	.	15	CASRTTIRQFSPLHF	TGCGCCAGCAGGACAACTATTCGACAGTTTTCACCCCTCCACTTT
.	TRBV11-2	TRBJ1-1	.	14	CASSSSPRDLLAFF	TGTGCCAGCAGCAGTAGCCCCCGGGACCTCCTCGCTTTCTTT
few	TRBV7-8	TRBJ1-1	.	15	CASSSRDTANTEAFF	TGTGCCAGCAGCTCCCGGGACACGGCGAACACTGAAGCTTTCTTT
few	TRBV6-5	TRBJ2-1	.	16	CASSYSMVGSYNEQFF	TGTGCCAGCAGTTACTCGATGGTAGGCTCCTACAATGAGCAGTTCTTC
many	TRBV12-3/TRBV12-4	TRBJ2-1	.	17	CASRNPSGTGAYNEQFF	TGTGCCAGCAGGAACCCCTCCGGGACGGGGGCCTACAATGAGCAGTTCTTC
.	TRBV12-3/TRBV12-4	TRBJ1-2	TRBD1	18	CASTKAGTGYLANYGYTF	TGTGCCAGCACTAAGGCCGGGACAGGTTACTTAGCTAACTATGGCTACACCTTC
.	TRBV4-3	TRBJ1-1	.	16	CASSQNPGRLNTEAFF	TGCGCCAGCAGCCAGAACCCTGGGCGGTTGAACACTGAAGCTTTCTTT
few	TRBV3-1	TRBJ2-2	.	16	CASSQARSMNTGELFF	TGTGCCAGCAGCCAAGCGCGATCTATGAACACCGGGGAGCTGTTTTTT
.	TRBV29-1	TRBJ2-1	.	16	CSVEGRPGGSYNEQFF	TGCAGCGTTGAAGGGCGACCTGGAGGCTCCTACAATGAGCAGTTCTTC
few	TRBV7-2	TRBJ1-2	TRBD1	15	CASSLARQGGYGYTF	TGTGCCAGCAGCTTAGCGCGACAGGGGGGCTATGGCTACACCTTC
few	TRBV24-1	TRBJ2-2	.	18	CATSDWARDTSNTGELFF	TGTGCCACCAGTGATTGGGCTAGAGACACTTCGAACACCGGGGAGCTGTTTTTT
few	TRBV27	TRBJ2-2	.	15	CASSLETANTGELFF	TGTGCCAGCAGTTTAGAGACAGCGAACACCGGGGAGCTGTTTTTT
.	TRBV25-1	TRBJ2-7	.	12	CATRNRLWEQYF	TGTGCCACTCGGAACCGCCTATGGGAGCAGTACTTC
few	TRBV19	TRBJ1-1	TRBD1	13	CASSTGQGTEAFF	TGTGCCAGTAGTACCGGACAGGGGACTGAAGCTTTCTTT
.	TRBV27	TRBJ2-1	.	16	CASSWASVSNRDEQFF	TGTGCCAGCAGTTGGGCTAGCGTGAGCAATAGGGATGAGCAGTTCTTC
.	TRBV7-9	TRBJ1-5	TRBD1	15	CASSHSGTGVQPQHF	TGTGCCAGCAGCCATTCCGGGACAGGGGTGCAGCCCCAGCATTTT
many	TRBV7-7	TRBJ2-1	TRBD2	15	CASSLAGVGEGEQFF	TGTGCTAGCAGCTTAGCGGGGGTGGGGGAAGGTGAGCAGTTCTTC
few	TRBV7-9	TRBJ2-1	.	15	CASSFGGAHYNEQFF	TGTGCCAGCAGCTTTGGGGGGGCTCACTACAATGAGCAGTTCTTC
.	TRBV7-3	TRBJ1-1	TRBD1	16	CASSWVPGQENTEAFF	TGTGCCAGCAGCTGGGTACCGGGACAGGAAAACACTGAAGCTTTCTTT
.	TRBV28	TRBJ2-5	.	14	CASSFPSSQETQYF	TGTGCCAGCAGTTTTCCCTCCAGCCAAGAGACCCAGTACTTC
.	TRBV6-5	TRBJ1-2	.	16	CASSYSAPGTSYGYTF	TGTGCCAGCAGTTACTCTGCCCCCGGGACTTCTTATGGCTACACCTTC
few	TRBV12-3/TRBV12-4	TRBJ1-6	TRBD1	16	CASSLMAGGPRSPLHF	TGTGCCAGCAGTTTAATGGCAGGGGGCCCAAGATCACCCCTCCACTTT
.	TRBV7-3	TRBJ2-1	.	15	CASSPLGDAINEQFF	TGTGCCAGCAGCCCCCTCGGGGACGCAATCAATGAGCAGTTCTTC
few	TRBV12-3/TRBV12-4	TRBJ1-2	.	14	CASSPGGQEYGYTF	TGTGCCAGCAGCCCCGGGGGACAAGAGTATGGCTACACCTTC